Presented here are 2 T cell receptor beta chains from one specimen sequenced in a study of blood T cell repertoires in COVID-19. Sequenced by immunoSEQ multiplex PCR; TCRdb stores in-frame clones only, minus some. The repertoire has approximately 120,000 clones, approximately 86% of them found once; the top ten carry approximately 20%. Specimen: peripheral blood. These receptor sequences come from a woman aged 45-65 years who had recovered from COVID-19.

DNA of the CDR3: TGTGCCAGCAGCCTTACCGGGACAGGGAGGTACGAGCAGTACTTC. Translated: CASSLTGTGRYEQYF. The chain employs TRBV4-2 and TRBJ2-7; 9 bases line up with TRBD1. The CDR3 covers 15 residues. Per germline, CDR1 LGHNA and CDR2 YNFKEQ. With V trimmed by 4 bases and J by 4 bases, 8 bases remained unmatched.

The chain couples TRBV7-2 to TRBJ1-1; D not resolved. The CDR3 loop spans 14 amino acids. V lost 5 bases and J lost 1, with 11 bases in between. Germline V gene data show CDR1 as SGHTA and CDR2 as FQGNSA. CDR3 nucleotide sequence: TGTGCCAGCAGCCCCCGAAGAGCGAACACTGAAGCTTTCTTT. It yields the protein CASSPRRANTEAFF. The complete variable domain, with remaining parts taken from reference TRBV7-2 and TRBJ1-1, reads GAGVSQSPSNKVTEKGKDVELRCDPISGHTALYWYRQSLGQGLEFLIYFQGNSAPDKSGLPSDRFSAERTGGSVSTLTIQRTQQEDSAVYLCASSPRRANTEAFFGQGTRLTVV.